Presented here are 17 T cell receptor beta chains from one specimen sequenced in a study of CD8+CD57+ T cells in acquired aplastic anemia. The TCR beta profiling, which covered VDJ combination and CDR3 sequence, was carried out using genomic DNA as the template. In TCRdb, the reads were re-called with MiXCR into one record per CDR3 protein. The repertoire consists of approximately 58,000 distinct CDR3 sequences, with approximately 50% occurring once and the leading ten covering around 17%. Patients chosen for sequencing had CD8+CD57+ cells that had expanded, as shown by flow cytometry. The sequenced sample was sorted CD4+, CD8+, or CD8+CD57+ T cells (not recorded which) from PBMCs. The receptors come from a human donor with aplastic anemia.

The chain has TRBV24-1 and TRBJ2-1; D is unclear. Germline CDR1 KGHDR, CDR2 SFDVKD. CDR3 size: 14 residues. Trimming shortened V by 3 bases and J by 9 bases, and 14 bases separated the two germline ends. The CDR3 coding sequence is TGTGCCACCAGTGATGAGTTTAGATGGGGTGAGCAGTTCTTC. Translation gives CATSDEFRWGEQFF.

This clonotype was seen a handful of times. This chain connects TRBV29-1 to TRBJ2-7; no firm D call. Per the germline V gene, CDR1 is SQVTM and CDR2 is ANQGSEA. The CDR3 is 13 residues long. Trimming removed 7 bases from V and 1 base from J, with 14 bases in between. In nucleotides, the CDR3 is TGCAGCGGAAAGCAGGCGTCGTCCTACGAGCAGTACTTC. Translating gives CSGKQASSYEQYF.

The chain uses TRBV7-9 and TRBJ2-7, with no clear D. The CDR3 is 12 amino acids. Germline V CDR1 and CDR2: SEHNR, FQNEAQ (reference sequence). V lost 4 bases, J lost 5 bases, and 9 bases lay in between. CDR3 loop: CASSYPENEQYF. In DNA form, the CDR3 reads TGTGCCAGCAGCTATCCGGAAAACGAGCAGTACTTC. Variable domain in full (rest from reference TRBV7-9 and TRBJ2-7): DTGVSQNPRHKITKRGQNVTFRCDPISEHNRLYWYRQTLGQGPEFLTYFQNEAQLEKSRLLSDRFSAERPKGSFSTLEIQRTEQGDSAMYLCASSYPENEQYFGPGTRLTVT.

The CDR3 coding sequence is TGTGCCAGCAGCGCTTGGGGAAACTATGGCTACACCTTC. Translation: CASSAWGNYGYTF. V usage is TRBV9 and J usage is TRBJ1-2; D gene ambiguous. The CDR3 consists of 13 residues. V lost 3 bases and J 2 bases, leaving 8 bases between the germline ends. Germline V CDR1 and CDR2: SGDLS, YYNGEE.

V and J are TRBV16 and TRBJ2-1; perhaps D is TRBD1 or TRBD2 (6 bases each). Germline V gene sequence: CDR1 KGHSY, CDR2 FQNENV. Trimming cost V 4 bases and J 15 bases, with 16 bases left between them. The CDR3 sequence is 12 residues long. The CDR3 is CASSPGGDKAFF. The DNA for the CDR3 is TGTGCCAGCAGCCCAGGCGGGGACAAAGCGTTCTTC.

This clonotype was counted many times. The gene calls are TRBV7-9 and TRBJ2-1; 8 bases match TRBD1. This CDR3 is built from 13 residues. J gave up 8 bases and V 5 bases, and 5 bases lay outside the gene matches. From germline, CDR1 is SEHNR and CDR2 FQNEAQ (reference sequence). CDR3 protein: CASSPPDRDEQFF. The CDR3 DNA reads TGTGCCAGCAGCCCTCCGGACAGGGATGAGCAGTTCTTC.

DNA for the CDR3: TGCGCCAGCGAGTCCGAGCGGGCGAGAGGCACGCAGTATTTT. As protein: CASESERARGTQYF. V and J are TRBV10-2 and TRBJ2-3; a weak D match, TRBD2 (6 bases). The V and J ends lost 8 bases and 9 bases respectively, with 21 bases between them. Germline V gene sequence: CDR1 WSHSY, CDR2 SAAADI. This CDR3 has 14 residues.

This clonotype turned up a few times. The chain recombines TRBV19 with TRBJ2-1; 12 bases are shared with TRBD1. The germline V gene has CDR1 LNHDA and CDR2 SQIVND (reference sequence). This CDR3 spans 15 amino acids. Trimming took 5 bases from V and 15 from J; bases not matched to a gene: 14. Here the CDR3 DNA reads TGTGCCAGTAGTCTGACCGGGACAGGGGGCGCGGGGCCGTTCTTC. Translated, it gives CASSLTGTGGAGPFF.

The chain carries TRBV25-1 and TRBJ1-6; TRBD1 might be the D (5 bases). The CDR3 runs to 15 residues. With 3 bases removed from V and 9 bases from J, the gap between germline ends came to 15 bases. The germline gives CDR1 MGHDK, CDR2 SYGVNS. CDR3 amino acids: CASSEPQGQRSPLHF. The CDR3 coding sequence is TGTGCCAGCAGTGAGCCCCAGGGCCAGCGTTCACCCCTCCACTTT.

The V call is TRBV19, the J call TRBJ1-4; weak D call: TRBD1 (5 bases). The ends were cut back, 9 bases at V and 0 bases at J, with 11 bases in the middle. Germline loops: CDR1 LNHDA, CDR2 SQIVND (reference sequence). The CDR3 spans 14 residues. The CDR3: CASRGTATNEKLFF. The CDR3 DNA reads TGTGCCAGCCGGGGGACCGCAACTAATGAAAAACTGTTTTTT.

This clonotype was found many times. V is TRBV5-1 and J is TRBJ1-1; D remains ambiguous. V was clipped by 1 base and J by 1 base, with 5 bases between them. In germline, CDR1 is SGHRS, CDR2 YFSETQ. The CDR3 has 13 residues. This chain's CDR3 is CASSLSRNTEAFF. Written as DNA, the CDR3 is TGCGCCAGCAGCTTGAGCCGGAACACTGAAGCTTTCTTT.

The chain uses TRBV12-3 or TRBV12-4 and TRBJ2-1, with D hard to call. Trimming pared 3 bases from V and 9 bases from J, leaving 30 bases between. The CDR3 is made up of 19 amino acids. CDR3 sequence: CASSFPGRVSAHTPIEQFF. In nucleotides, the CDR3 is TGTGCCAGCAGTTTCCCCGGCAGAGTGTCCGCCCATACACCGATTGAGCAGTTCTTC.

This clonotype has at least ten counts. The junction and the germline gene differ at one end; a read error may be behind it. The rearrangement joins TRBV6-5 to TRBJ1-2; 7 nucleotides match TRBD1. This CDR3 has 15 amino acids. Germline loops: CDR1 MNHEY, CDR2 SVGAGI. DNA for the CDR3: TGTGCCAGCAGTTACGTCCCTGGGACAGCGGACGGCTACGCCTTC. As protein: CASSYVPGTADGYAF.

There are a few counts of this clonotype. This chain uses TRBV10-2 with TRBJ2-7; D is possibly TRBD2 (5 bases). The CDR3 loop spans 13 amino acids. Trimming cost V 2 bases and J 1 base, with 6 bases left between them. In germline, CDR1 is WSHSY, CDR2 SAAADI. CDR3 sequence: CASSERGSYEQYF. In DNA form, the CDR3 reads TGCGCCAGCAGTGAGCGGGGATCCTACGAGCAGTACTTC.

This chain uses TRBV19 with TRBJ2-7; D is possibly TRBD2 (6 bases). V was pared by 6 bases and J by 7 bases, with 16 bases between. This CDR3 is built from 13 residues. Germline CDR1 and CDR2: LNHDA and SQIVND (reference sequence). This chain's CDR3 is CASSGTAWEEQYF. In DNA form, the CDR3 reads TGTGCCAGTAGCGGGACTGCATGGGAAGAGCAGTACTTC. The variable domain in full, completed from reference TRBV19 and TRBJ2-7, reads DGGITQSPKYLFRKEGQNVTLSCEQNLNHDAMYWYRQDPGQGLRLIYYSQIVNDFQKGDIAEGYSVSREKKESFPLTVTSAQKNPTAFYLCASSGTAWEEQYFGPGTRLTVT.

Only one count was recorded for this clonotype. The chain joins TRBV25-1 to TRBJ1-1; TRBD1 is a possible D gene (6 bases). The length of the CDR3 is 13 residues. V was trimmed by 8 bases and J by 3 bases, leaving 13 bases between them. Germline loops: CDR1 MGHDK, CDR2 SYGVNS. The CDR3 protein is CASGNRGDTEAFF. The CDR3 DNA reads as TGTGCCAGCGGAAATAGGGGGGACACTGAAGCTTTCTTT.

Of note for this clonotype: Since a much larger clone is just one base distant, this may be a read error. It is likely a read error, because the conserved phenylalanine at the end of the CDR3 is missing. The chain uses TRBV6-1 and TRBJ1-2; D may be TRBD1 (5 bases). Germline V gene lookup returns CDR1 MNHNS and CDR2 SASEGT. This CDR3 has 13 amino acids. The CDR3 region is CAGSPWGGYGYTL. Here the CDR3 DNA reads TGTGCCGGCAGCCCTTGGGGCGGCTATGGCTACACCCTC.